Below, 13 T cell receptor beta chains from the same sample are listed, as sequenced in a study of monozygotic twins with inflammatory bowel disease. TCRdb reprocessed the 5' RACE reads, with one entry per CDR3 protein and no DNA. With under 150,000 distinct CDR3 sequences in the sample, the ten largest clones hold roughly 2.5%. The sequencing sample was made of blood. These receptor sequences come from a human donor with ulcerative colitis or Crohn's disease, or a healthy co-twin of an affected twin (not recorded which).

The chain is built from TRBV28 and TRBJ2-7; as DNA is missing, the TRBD2 call by TCRdb cannot be tested. The V gene's germline CDR1 is MDHEN and CDR2 SYDVKM. The CDR3 has 15 amino acids. CDR3 residues: CASSFLTSGVYEQYF.

The rearrangement uses TRBV7-2 and TRBJ2-5; TCRdb designates TRBD1, a call that cannot be tested without DNA. The CDR3 extends over 14 amino acids. Germline V lookup: CDR1 SGHTA, CDR2 FQGNSA. CDR3 in amino acids: CASSLNRDRETQYF. The full variable domain, rest sourced from reference TRBV7-2 and TRBJ2-5, is GAGVSQSPSNKVTEKGKDVELRCDPISGHTALYWYRQSLGQGLEFLIYFQGNSAPDKSGLPSDRFSAERTGGSVSTLTIQRTQQEDSAVYLCASSLNRDRETQYFGPGTRLLVL.

The genes are TRBV5-4 and TRBJ2-5; TCRdb names TRBD1, which stays unverified in the absence of DNA. CDR1 SGHNT and CDR2 YYREEE come from the germline V gene (reference sequence). The CDR3 has 15 amino acids. The CDR3 protein is CASSLEMTGQETQYF.

V and J are TRBV10-3 and TRBJ2-4; TCRdb's D call, TRBD1, is unchecked because there is no DNA. Germline CDR1 reads ENHRY; CDR2 reads SYGVKD. This CDR3 region has 18 residues. This CDR3 reads CAISEGGDPGDLKNIQYF.

The chain recombines TRBV12-3 or TRBV12-4 with TRBJ2-5. This CDR3 is built from 14 residues. The CDR3 protein is CASSLMSARETQYF.

The chain uses TRBV14 and TRBJ2-6; TCRdb proposes TRBD1, but this gene call is untestable without DNA. CDR3 length: 18 residues. Germline V CDR1 and CDR2: SGHDN, FVKESK. CDR3 region: CASSQERPGWAGANVLTF.

This chain connects TRBV7-8 to TRBJ2-7; TCRdb calls TRBD2, which cannot be checked without DNA. CDR1 is SGHVS, CDR2 FQNEAQ, per germline. CDR3 length: 19 amino acids. The CDR3 spells CASSLSRSVGRRILYEQYF.

This chain uses TRBV7-2 with TRBJ2-5. Per the germline V gene, CDR1 is SGHTA and CDR2 is FQGNSA. This CDR3 comprises 14 residues. The CDR3 sequence is CASSIQRRWETQYF.

The rearrangement uses TRBV4-1 and TRBJ2-7; absent DNA, TCRdb's TRBD1 call cannot be checked. The CDR3 is 15 residues long. CDR1 is MGHRA, CDR2 YSYEKL, per germline. The CDR3 reads CASSHVRTGVFEQYF.

The chain couples TRBV18 to TRBJ1-2; with no DNA, the TCRdb D assignment of TRBD1 cannot be verified. CDR1 and CDR2 (germline): KGHSH, LQKENI. This CDR3 is 13 amino acids long. CDR3 region: CASFQRTGSSYTF.

This rearrangement joins TRBV5-1 to TRBJ1-5; TCRdb reports TRBD1, a call that lacks DNA to check it against. The CDR3 has 17 residues. The germline V gene has CDR1 SGHRS and CDR2 YFSETQ. The CDR3 loop reads CASSLGPGTDSNQPQHF.

The chain joins TRBV7-3 to TRBJ2-2; TCRdb designates TRBD2, a call that cannot be tested without DNA. In germline, CDR1 is SGHTA, CDR2 FQGTGA. There are 15 residues in the CDR3. CDR3 sequence: CASSLGSGTTGELFF.

This chain uses TRBV20-1 with TRBJ2-7; lacking DNA, the TRBD1 call made by TCRdb goes unchecked. Germline CDR1 reads DFQATT; CDR2 reads SNEGSKA (reference sequence). The CDR3 has 15 residues. This CDR3 is CSATPAGGAAYEQYF.